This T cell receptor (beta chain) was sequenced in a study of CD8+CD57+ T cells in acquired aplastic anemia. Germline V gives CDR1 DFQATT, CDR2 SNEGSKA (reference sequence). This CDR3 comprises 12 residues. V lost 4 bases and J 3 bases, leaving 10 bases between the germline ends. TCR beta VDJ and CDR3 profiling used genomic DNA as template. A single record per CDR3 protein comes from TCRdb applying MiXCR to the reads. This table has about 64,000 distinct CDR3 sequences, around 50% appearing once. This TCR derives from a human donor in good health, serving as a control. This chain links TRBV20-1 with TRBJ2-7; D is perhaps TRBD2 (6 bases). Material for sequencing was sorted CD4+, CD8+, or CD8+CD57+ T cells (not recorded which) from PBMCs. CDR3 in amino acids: CSAKRENYEQYF. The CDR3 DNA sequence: TGCAGTGCTAAACGGGAGAACTACGAGCAGTACTTC.